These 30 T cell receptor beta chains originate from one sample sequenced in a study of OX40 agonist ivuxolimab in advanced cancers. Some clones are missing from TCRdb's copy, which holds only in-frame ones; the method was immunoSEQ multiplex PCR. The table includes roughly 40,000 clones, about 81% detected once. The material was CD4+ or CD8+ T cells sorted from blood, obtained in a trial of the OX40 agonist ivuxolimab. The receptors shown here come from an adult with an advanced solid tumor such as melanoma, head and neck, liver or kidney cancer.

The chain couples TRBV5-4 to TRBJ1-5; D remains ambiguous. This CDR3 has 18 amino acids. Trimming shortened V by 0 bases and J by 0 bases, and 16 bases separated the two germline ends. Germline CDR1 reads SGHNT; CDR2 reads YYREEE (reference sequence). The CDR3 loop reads CASSLVCIRADSNQPQHF. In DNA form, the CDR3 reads TGTGCCAGCAGCTTGGTTTGTATTAGGGCGGATAGCAATCAGCCCCAGCATTTT.

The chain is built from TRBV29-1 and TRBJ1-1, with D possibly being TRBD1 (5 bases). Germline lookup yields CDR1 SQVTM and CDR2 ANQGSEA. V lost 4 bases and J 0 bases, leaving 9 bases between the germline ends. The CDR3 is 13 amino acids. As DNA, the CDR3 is TGCAGCGTTGGCGGGACGGTGAACACTGAAGCTTTCTTT. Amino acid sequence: CSVGGTVNTEAFF.

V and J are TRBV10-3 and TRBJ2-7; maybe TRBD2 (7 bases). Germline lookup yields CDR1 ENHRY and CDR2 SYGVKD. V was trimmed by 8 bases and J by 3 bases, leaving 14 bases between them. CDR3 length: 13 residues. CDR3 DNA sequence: TGTGCCATCGGCGAGGGGGGGAACTACGAGCAGTACGTC. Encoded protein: CAIGEGGNYEQYV.

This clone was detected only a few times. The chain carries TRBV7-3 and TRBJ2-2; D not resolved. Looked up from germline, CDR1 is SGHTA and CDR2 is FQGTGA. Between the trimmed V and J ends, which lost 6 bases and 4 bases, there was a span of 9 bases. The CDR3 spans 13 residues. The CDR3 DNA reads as TGTGCCAGCAGTTTCGTGGGCACCGGGGAGCTGTTTTTT. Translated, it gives CASSFVGTGELFF.

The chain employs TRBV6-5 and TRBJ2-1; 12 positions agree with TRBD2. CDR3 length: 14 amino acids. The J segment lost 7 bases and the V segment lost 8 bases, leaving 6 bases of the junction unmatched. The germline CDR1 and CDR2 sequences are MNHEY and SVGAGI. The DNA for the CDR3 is TGTGCCAGCCAGACTAGCGGGAGAGAAAATGAGCAGTTCTTC. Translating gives CASQTSGRENEQFF.

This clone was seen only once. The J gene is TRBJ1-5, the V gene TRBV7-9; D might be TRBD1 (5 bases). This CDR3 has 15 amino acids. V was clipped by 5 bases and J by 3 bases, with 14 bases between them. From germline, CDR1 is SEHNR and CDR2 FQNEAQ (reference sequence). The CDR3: CASSQMGGDNQPQHF. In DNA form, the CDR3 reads TGTGCCAGCAGCCAAATGGGAGGGGACAATCAGCCCCAGCATTTT.

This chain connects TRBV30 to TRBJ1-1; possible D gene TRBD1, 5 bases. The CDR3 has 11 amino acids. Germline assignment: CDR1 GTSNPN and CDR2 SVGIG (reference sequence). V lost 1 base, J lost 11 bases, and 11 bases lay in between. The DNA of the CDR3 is TGTGCCTGGAGTGCAGGGTACGTCGCTTTCTTT. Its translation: CAWSAGYVAFF.

The chain's CDR3 is CASTAYISGVDNEQFF. In DNA, the CDR3 is TGTGCCAGCACAGCTTATATCAGCGGGGTTGACAATGAGCAGTTCTTC. The chain has TRBV7-6 and TRBJ2-1; 7 bases agree with TRBD2. This CDR3 has 16 residues. Losses at the gene ends were 7 bases for V and 5 bases for J; bases not matched to a gene: 14. From germline, CDR1 is SGHVS and CDR2 FNYEAQ. The full variable domain, completed using reference TRBV7-6 and TRBJ2-1, is GAGVSQSPRYKVTKRGQDVALRCDPISGHVSLYWYRQALGQGPEFLTYFNYEAQQDKSGLPNDRFSAERPEGSISTLTIQRTEQRDSAMYRCASTAYISGVDNEQFFGPGTRLTVL.

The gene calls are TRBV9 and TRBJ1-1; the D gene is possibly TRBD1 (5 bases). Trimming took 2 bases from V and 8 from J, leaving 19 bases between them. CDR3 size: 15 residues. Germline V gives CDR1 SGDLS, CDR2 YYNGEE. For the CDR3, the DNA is TGTGCCAGCAGCGTTAGCCCGACAGCGGGCTTGGAAGCTTTCTTT. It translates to CASSVSPTAGLEAFF.

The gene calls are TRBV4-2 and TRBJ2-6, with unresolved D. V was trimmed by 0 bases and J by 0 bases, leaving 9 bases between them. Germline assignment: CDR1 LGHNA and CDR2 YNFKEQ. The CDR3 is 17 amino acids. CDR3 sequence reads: CASSQDLASSGANVLTF. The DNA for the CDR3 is TGTGCCAGCAGCCAAGATCTCGCCAGCTCTGGGGCCAACGTCCTGACTTTC.

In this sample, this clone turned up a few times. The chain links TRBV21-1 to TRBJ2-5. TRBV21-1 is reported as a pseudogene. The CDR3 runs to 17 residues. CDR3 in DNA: TGTGCCAGCAGCTGGGACGTGAGGGGCAGGGATCAAGAGACCCAGTACTTC. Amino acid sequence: CASSWDVRGRDQETQYF.

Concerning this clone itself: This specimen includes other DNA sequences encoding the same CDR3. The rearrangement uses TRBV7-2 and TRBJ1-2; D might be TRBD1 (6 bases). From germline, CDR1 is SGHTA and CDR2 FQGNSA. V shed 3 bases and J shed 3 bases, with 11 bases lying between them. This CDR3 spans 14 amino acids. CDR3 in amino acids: CASSLSGQYYGYTF. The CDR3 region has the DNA TGTGCCAGCAGCTTGTCTGGACAGTACTATGGCTACACCTTC.

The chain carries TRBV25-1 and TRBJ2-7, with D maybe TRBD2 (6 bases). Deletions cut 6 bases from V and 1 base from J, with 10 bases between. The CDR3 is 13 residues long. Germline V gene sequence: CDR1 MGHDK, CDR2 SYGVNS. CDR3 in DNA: TGTGCCAGCAGCCAGCGGGCGTCCTACGAGCAGTACTTC. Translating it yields CASSQRASYEQYF.

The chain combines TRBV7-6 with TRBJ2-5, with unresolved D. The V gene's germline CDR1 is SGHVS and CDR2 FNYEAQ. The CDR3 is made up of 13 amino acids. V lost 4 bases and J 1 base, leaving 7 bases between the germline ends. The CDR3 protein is CASSSRPQETQYF. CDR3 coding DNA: TGTGCCAGCAGCTCACGACCCCAAGAGACCCAGTACTTC.

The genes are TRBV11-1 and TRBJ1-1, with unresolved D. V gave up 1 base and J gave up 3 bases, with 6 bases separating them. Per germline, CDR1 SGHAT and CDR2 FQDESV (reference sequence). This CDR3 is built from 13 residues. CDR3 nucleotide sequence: TGTGCCAGCAGCTTAGAAGGTGACACTGAAGCTTTCTTT. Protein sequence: CASSLEGDTEAFF.

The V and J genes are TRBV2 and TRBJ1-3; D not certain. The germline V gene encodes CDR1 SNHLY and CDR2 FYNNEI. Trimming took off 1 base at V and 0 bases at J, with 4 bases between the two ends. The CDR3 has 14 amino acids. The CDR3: CASSEVNSGNTIYF. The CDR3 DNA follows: TGTGCCAGCAGTGAAGTCAACTCTGGAAACACCATATATTTT.

In nucleotides, the CDR3 is TGCGCCAGCAGCACCCAGGGACTAGCGGGGTACAATGAGCAGTTCTTC. Amino acids: CASSTQGLAGYNEQFF. The chain recombines TRBV5-1 with TRBJ2-1; 13 positions match TRBD2. The length of the CDR3 is 16 residues. Germline-derived CDR1 and CDR2 are SGHRS and YFSETQ. Trimming cost V 4 bases and J 4 bases; bases outside gene matches: 5.

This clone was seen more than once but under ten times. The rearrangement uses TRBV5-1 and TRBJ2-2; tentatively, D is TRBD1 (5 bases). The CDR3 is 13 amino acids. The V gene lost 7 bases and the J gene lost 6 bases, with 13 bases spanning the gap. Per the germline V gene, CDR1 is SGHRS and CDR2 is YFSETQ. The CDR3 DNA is TGCGCCAGCGCCCGGGCAGGGTCCGGGGAGCTGTTTTTT. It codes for CASARAGSGELFF.

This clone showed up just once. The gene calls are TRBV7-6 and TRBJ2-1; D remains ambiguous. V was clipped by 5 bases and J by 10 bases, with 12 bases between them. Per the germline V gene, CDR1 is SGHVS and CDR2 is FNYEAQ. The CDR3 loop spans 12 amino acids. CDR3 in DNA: TGTGCCAGCAGCCAGAGCCGTGGCGAGCAGTTCTTC. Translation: CASSQSRGEQFF.

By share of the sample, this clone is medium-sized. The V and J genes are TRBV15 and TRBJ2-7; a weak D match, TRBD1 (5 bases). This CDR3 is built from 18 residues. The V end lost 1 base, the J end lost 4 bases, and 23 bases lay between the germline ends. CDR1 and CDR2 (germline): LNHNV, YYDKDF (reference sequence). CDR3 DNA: TGTGCCACCAGCAGAGGCCCCCAGGGCCAAAAGGCTCGGTACGAGCAGTACTTC. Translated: CATSRGPQGQKARYEQYF.

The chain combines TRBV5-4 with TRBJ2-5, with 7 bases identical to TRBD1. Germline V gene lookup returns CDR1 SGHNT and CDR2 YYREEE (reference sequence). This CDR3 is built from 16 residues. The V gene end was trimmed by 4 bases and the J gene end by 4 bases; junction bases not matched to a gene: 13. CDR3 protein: CASSLIKAGGLETQYF. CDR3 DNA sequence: TGTGCCAGCAGCCTCATCAAGGCAGGGGGATTAGAGACCCAGTACTTC. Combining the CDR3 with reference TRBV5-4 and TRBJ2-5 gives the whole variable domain ETGVTQSPTHLIKTRGQQVTLRCSSQSGHNTVSWYQQALGQGPQFIFQYYREEENGRGNFPPRFSGLQFPNYSSELNVNALELDDSALYLCASSLIKAGGLETQYFGPGTRLLVL.

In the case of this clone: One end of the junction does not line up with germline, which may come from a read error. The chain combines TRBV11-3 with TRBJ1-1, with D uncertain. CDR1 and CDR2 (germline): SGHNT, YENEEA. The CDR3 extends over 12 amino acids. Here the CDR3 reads CASKVADTEAFF. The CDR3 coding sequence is TGTGCGAGCAAGGTTGCTGACACTGAAGCTTTCTTT.

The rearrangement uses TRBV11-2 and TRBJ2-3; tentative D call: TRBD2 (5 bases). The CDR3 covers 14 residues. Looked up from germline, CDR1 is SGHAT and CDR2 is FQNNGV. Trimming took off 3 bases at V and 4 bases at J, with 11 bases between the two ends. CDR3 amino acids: CASSFDTRPDTQYF. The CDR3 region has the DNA TGTGCCAGCAGCTTTGATACTAGACCAGATACGCAGTATTTT. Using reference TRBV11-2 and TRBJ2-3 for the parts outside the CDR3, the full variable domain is EAGVAQSPRYKIIEKRQSVAFWCNPISGHATLYWYQQILGQGPKLLIQFQNNGVVDDSQLPKDRFSAERLKGVDSTLKIQPAKLEDSAVYLCASSFDTRPDTQYFGPGTRLTVL.

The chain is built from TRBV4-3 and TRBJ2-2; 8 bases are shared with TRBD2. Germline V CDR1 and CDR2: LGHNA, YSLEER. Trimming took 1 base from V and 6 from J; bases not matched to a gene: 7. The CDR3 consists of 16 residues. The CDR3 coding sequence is TGCGCCAGCAGCCAAGTAGTGAGCGGGAGTCCCGGGGAGCTGTTTTTT. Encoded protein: CASSQVVSGSPGELFF.

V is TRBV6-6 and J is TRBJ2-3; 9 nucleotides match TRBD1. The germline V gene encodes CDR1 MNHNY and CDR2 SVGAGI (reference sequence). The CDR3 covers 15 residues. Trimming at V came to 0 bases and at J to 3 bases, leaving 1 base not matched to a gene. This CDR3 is CASSYSGQGTDTQYF. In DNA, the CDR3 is TGTGCCAGCAGTTACTCGGGACAGGGTACAGATACGCAGTATTTT.

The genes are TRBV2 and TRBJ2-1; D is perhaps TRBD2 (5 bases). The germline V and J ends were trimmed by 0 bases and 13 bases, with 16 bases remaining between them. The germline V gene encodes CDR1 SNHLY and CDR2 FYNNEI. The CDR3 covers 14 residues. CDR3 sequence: CASSEALREGKQFF. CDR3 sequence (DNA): TGTGCCAGCAGTGAAGCGCTTCGGGAAGGCAAACAGTTCTTC.

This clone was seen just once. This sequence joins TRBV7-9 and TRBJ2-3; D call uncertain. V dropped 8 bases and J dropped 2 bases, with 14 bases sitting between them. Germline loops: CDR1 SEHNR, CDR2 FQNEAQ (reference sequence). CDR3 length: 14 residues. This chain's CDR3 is CASRPEHITDTQYF. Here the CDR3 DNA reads TGTGCCAGCCGTCCTGAGCACATCACAGATACGCAGTATTTT. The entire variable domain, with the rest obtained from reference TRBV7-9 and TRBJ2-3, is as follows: DTGVSQNPRHKITKRGQNVTFRCDPISEHNRLYWYRQTLGQGPEFLTYFQNEAQLEKSRLLSDRFSAERPKGSFSTLEIQRTEQGDSAMYLCASRPEHITDTQYFGPGTRLTVL.

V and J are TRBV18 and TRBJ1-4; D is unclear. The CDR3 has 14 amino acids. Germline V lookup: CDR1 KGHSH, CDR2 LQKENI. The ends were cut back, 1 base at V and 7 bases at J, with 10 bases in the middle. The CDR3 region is CASSPQRFTEKLFF. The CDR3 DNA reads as TGTGCCAGCTCACCACAACGATTTACTGAAAAACTGTTTTTT.

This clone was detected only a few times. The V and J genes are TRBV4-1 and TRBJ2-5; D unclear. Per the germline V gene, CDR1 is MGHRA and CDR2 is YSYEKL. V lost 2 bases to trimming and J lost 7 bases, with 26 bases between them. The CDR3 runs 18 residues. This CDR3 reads CASSQLDLLPSKNATQYF. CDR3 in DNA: TGCGCCAGCAGCCAACTGGACCTTTTGCCCTCCAAGAACGCGACCCAGTACTTC.

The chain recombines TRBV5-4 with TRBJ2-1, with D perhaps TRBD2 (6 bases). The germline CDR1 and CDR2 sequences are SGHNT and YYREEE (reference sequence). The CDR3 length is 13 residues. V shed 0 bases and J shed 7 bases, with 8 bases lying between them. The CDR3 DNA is TGTGCCAGCAGCTTGGGACTAGAAAATGAGCAGTTCTTC. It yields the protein CASSLGLENEQFF.